This T cell receptor beta chain emerged from a study of cytomegalovirus exposure and HLA in healthy donors. Whole-study results and caveats: A missense variant in DCLRE1C was later tied to TCR beta V- and J-gene trimming. In most subjects, TCR beta sequences reportedly gave accurate predictions of HLA-A and HLA-B alleles.

A multiplex PCR was run with 60 Vbeta primers and 13 Jbeta primers. Generated by immunoSEQ multiplex PCR, the TCRdb table keeps only in-frame clones and is missing some. The table has 150,000 to 180,000 clones, around 70% seen once. As to this clone: Its antigen is unidentified.

Looked up from germline, CDR1 is SGHTA and CDR2 is FQGNSA. The V end lost 4 bases, the J end lost 1 base, and 10 bases lay between the germline ends. CDR3 size: 14 residues. The TCR was taken from a man aged 30 to 45 in good health and CMV-seronegative. V gene TRBV7-2 combines with J gene TRBJ2-5; the D gene is possibly TRBD2 (5 bases). The sample was PBMCs. CDR3 DNA: TGTGCCAGCAGCTCTCAACTAGTCCAAGAGACCCAGTACTTC. This encodes CASSSQLVQETQYF.